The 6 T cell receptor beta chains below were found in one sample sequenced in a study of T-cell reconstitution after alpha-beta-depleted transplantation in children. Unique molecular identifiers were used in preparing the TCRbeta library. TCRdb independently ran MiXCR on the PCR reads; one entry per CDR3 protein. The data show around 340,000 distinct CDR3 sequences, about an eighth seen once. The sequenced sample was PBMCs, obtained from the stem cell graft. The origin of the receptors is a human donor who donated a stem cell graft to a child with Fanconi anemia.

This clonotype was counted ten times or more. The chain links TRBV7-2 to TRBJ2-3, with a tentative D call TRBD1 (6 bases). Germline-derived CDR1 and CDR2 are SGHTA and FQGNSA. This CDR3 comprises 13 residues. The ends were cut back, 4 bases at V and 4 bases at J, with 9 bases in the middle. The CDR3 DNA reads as TGTGCCAGCAGCTCGGACAGCTCAGATACGCAGTATTTT. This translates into CASSSDSSDTQYF. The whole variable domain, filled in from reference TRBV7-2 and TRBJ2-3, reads GAGVSQSPSNKVTEKGKDVELRCDPISGHTALYWYRQSLGQGLEFLIYFQGNSAPDKSGLPSDRFSAERTGGSVSTLTIQRTQQEDSAVYLCASSSDSSDTQYFGPGTRLTVL.

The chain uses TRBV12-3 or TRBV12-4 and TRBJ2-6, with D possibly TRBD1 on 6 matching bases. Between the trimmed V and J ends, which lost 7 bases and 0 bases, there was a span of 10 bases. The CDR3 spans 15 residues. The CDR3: CASTIGGSGANVLTF. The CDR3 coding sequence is TGTGCCAGCACCATAGGGGGCTCTGGGGCCAACGTCCTGACTTTC.

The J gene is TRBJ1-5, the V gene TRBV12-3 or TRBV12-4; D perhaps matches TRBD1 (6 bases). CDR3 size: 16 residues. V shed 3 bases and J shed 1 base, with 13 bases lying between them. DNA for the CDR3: TGTGCCAGCAGTTTGGGGGCAATAAGGAGCAATCAGCCCCAGCATTTT. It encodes CASSLGAIRSNQPQHF.

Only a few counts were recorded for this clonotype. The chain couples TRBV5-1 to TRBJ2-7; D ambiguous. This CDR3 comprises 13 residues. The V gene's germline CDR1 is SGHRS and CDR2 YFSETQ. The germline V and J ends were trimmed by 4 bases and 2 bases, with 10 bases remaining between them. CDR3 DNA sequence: TGCGCCAGCAGCATAGGAAGTGCCTACGAGCAGTACTTC. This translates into CASSIGSAYEQYF. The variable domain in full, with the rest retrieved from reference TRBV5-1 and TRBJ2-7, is KAGVTQTPRYLIKTRGQQVTLSCSPISGHRSVSWYQQTPGQGLQFLFEYFSETQRNKGNFPGRFSGRQFSNSRSEMNVSTLELGDSALYLCASSIGSAYEQYFGPGTRLTVT.

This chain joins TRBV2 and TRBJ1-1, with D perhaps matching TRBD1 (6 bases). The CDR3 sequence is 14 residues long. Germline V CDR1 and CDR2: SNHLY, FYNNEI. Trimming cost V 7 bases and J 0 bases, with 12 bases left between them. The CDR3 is CASTMGHLNTEAFF. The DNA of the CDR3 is TGTGCCAGCACCATGGGACACCTGAACACTGAAGCTTTCTTT.

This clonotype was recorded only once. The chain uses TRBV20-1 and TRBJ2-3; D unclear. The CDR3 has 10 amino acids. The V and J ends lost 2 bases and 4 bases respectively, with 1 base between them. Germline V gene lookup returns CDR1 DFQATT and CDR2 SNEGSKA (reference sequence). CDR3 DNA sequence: TGCAGTGCTAGACCAGATACGCAGTATTTT. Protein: CSARPDTQYF.